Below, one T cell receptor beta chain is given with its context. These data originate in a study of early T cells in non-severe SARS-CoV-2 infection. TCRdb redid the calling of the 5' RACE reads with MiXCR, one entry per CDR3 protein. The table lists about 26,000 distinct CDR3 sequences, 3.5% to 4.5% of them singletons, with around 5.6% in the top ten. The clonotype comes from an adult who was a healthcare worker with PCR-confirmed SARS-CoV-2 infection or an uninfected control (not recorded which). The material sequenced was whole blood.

The CDR3 is CASSLVDSAQTQYF. The CDR3 DNA reads as TGTGCCAGCAGCTTAGTTGACAGTGCACAGACCCAGTACTTC. V gene TRBV7-2 combines with J gene TRBJ2-5, with a weak D call TRBD1 (5 bases). CDR3 size: 14 residues. With 1 base removed from V and 6 bases from J, the gap between germline ends came to 12 bases. Germline values: CDR1 SGHTA, CDR2 FQGNSA.